The next 18 T cell receptor beta chains were all read from a single sample in a study of PD-L1 blockade in urothelial cancer. Assay: immunoSEQ multiplex PCR; the TCRdb copy retains only in-frame clones and omits some. The table lists about 84,000 clones, more than 75% of them singletons. Specimen: PBMCs, collected around atezolizumab (anti-PD-L1) treatment. The receptors come from a man aged 70-80 years with urothelial cancer.

The genes are TRBV6-5 and TRBJ1-1, with D possibly matching TRBD1 (5 bases). Germline-derived CDR1 and CDR2 are MNHEY and SVGAGI. The CDR3 runs 11 residues. V dropped 5 bases and J dropped 4 bases, with 5 bases sitting between them. The CDR3 region has the DNA TGTGCCAGCAGTAGGGGCACTGAAGCTTTCTTT. Amino acid sequence: CASSRGTEAFF.

This rearrangement joins TRBV19 to TRBJ1-5; D is possibly TRBD1 (6 bases). The CDR3 spans 15 residues. Per the germline V gene, CDR1 is LNHDA and CDR2 is SQIVND (reference sequence). Between the trimmed V and J ends, which lost 4 bases and 6 bases, there was a span of 16 bases. The DNA for the CDR3 is TGTGCCAGTAGTACCCCACAGGGAATGGCTCAGCCCCAGCATTTT. Residues: CASSTPQGMAQPQHF.

The gene calls are TRBV21-1 and TRBJ1-4; TRBD1 is the table's D call, not checked against the DNA. TRBV21-1 is a recognized pseudogene. The CDR3 consists of 16 residues. DNA of the CDR3: TGTGCCACCACCAGCTACTCCGGGACAGGGTTTGAAAAACTGTTTTTT. Amino acids: CATTSYSGTGFEKLFF.

The chain combines TRBV18 with TRBJ2-4; a weak D match, TRBD2 (6 bases). The length of the CDR3 is 13 residues. Trimming stripped 5 bases from V and 9 bases from J, with 14 bases between. Germline assignment: CDR1 KGHSH and CDR2 LQKENI. The CDR3 sequence: CASSASEEGIQYF. The CDR3 bases are TGTGCCAGCTCAGCCTCGGAGGAGGGCATTCAGTACTTC.

This clone appeared a few times. This sequence joins TRBV5-4 and TRBJ1-2; perhaps TRBD1 as D (5 bases). Trimming took 5 bases from V and 6 from J, leaving 14 bases between them. Looked up from germline, CDR1 is SGHNT and CDR2 is YYREEE (reference sequence). The CDR3 length is 13 residues. The CDR3 DNA follows: TGTGCCAGCAGTTGGGGCAAAGGGGATGGCTACACCTTC. Amino acids: CASSWGKGDGYTF.

The V gene is TRBV2, the J gene TRBJ1-1; no clear D. V gave up 2 bases and J gave up 4 bases, with 5 bases separating them. Germline V gene data show CDR1 as SNHLY and CDR2 as FYNNEI. The CDR3 contains 12 residues. Here the CDR3 reads CASSELRTEAFF. CDR3 DNA sequence: TGTGCCAGCAGTGAACTTCGCACTGAAGCTTTCTTT.

This chain uses TRBV13 with TRBJ2-7, with D possibly being TRBD1 (6 bases). Germline-derived CDR1 and CDR2 are PRHDT and FYEKMQ (reference sequence). The CDR3 contains 14 residues. The V end lost 4 bases, the J end lost 5 bases, and 15 bases lay between the germline ends. The CDR3 is CASSSFDRYHEQYF. The CDR3 DNA reads as TGTGCCAGCAGCTCCTTTGACAGGTACCACGAGCAGTACTTC.

This chain connects TRBV7-9 to TRBJ2-2, with 11 bases fitting TRBD2. Germline CDR1 is SEHNR and CDR2 is FQNEAQ (reference sequence). The CDR3 contains 15 residues. The junction had 2 bases not matched to a gene; V was cut back by 4 bases and J by 4 bases. The CDR3 loop is CASSSSGGRTGELFF. CDR3 in DNA: TGTGCCAGCAGCTCTAGCGGGGGGCGCACCGGGGAGCTGTTTTTT.

The rearrangement links TRBV7-9 to TRBJ2-7; 9 positions agree with TRBD1. Germline-derived CDR1 and CDR2 are SEHNR and FQNEAQ (reference sequence). This CDR3 contains 13 residues. V was pared by 5 bases and J by 6 bases, with 5 bases of the junction left unmatched. The CDR3 DNA reads TGTGCCAGCAGCCTACAGGGGGCGGCCGAGCAGTACTTC. Amino acid sequence: CASSLQGAAEQYF.

The chain's CDR3 is CASRGFSEPQHF. DNA for the CDR3: TGTGCCTCCCGAGGATTCTCTGAGCCCCAGCATTTT. The chain uses TRBV2 and TRBJ1-5; D not certain. The length of the CDR3 is 12 residues. V lost 11 bases, J lost 8 bases, and 16 bases lay in between. The germline V gene encodes CDR1 SNHLY and CDR2 FYNNEI.

This clone was detected a few times. Other DNA sequences in this sample translate to the same CDR3. This chain joins TRBV7-3 and TRBJ1-2; possibly TRBD1 for D (5 bases). Germline V CDR1 and CDR2: SGHTA, FQGTGA. V lost 2 bases, J lost 6 bases, and 16 bases lay in between. This CDR3 has 15 residues. The CDR3 nucleotides are TGTGCCAGCAGCTTAGAGCCTACGGGGGATCATGGCTACACCTTC. Protein sequence: CASSLEPTGDHGYTF. Using reference TRBV7-3 and TRBJ1-2 for the parts outside the CDR3, the full variable domain is GAGVSQTPSNKVTEKGKYVELRCDPISGHTALYWYRQSLGQGPEFLIYFQGTGAADDSGLPNDRFFAVRPEGSVSTLKIQRTERGDSAVYLCASSLEPTGDHGYTFGSGTRLTVV.

This clone was counted many times. The rearrangement joins TRBV11-3 to TRBJ2-7, with 7 bases identical to TRBD1. This CDR3 has 14 residues. From germline, CDR1 is SGHNT and CDR2 YENEEA. V trimming: 3 bases; J trimming: 2 bases; junction bases outside the gene matches: 4. In DNA form, the CDR3 reads TGTGCCAGCAGCTTCGGACAGGCCCCCTACGAGCAGTACTTC. Amino acids: CASSFGQAPYEQYF.

The CDR3 region is CASSLGTSNEQFF. The CDR3 DNA reads as TGTGCCAGCAGCTTGGGGACTAGCAATGAGCAGTTCTTC. The gene calls are TRBV5-4 and TRBJ2-1; TRBD2 aligns across 7 bases. The CDR3 contains 13 residues. CDR1 is SGHNT and CDR2 is YYREEE in the germline V gene (reference sequence). V gave up 0 bases and J gave up 6 bases; unmatched junction bases: 0.

The V call is TRBV2, the J call TRBJ1-1; D is uncertain. The CDR3 length is 16 residues. Germline values: CDR1 SNHLY, CDR2 FYNNEI. V shed 2 bases and J shed 1 base, with 14 bases lying between them. The CDR3 sequence is CASSESSDIWNTEAFF. The CDR3 coding sequence is TGTGCCAGCAGTGAATCTTCCGACATCTGGAACACTGAAGCTTTCTTT.

This sequence joins TRBV7-6 and TRBJ2-3; a weak D match, TRBD1 (5 bases). V dropped 7 bases and J dropped 3 bases, with 17 bases sitting between them. The CDR3 length is 15 residues. CDR1 and CDR2 from the germline V gene are SGHVS and FNYEAQ. The CDR3 loop is CASTQWGLGTDTQYF. The CDR3 DNA is TGTGCCAGCACCCAATGGGGCCTCGGGACAGATACGCAGTATTTT.

This chain connects TRBV4-3 to TRBJ2-4, with 8 bases aligning to TRBD2. Per germline, CDR1 LGHNA and CDR2 YSLEER. V dropped 4 bases and J dropped 9; count of bases not matched to a gene: 11. The CDR3 spans 15 residues. The CDR3 here is CASSPTGGSGGIQYF. The CDR3 DNA is TGCGCCAGCAGCCCCACGGGCGGGAGCGGGGGCATTCAGTACTTC.

The CDR3, as DNA: TGCGCCAGCAGCCAAGAGGTTACCCGGAGCTCCTACGAGCAGTACTTC. It translates to CASSQEVTRSSYEQYF. This chain uses TRBV4-1 with TRBJ2-7; D is uncertain. V lost 0 bases and J 0 bases, leaving 12 bases between the germline ends. CDR3 length: 16 amino acids. CDR1 and CDR2 from the germline V gene are MGHRA and YSYEKL.

This chain joins TRBV5-1 and TRBJ2-3, with 7 bases fitting TRBD2. The CDR3 contains 16 residues. Germline V gives CDR1 SGHRS, CDR2 YFSETQ. Unmatched junction bases numbered 11, after V lost 5 bases and J lost 2 bases. CDR3 DNA sequence: TGCGCCAGCAGTATTCAAGGAGCGGGATTCACAGATACGCAGTATTTT. It specifies CASSIQGAGFTDTQYF.